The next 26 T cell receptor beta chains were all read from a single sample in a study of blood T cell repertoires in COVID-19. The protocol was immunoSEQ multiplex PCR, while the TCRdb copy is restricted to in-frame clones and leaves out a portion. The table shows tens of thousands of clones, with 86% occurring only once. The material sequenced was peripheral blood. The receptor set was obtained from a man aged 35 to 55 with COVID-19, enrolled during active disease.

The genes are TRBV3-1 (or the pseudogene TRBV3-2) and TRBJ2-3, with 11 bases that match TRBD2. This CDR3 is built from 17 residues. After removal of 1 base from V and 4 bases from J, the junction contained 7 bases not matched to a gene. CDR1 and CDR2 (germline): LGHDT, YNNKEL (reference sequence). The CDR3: CASSQGSGGARPDTQYF. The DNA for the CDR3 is TGTGCCAGCAGCCAAGGTAGCGGGGGGGCCAGGCCAGATACGCAGTATTTT.

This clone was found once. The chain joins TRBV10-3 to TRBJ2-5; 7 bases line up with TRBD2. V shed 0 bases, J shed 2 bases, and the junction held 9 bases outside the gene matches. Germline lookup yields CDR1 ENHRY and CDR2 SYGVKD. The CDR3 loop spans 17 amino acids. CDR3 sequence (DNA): TGTGCCATCAGTGAGTCCAGGGCGGGGGACTATCAAGAGACCCAGTACTTC. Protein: CAISESRAGDYQETQYF.

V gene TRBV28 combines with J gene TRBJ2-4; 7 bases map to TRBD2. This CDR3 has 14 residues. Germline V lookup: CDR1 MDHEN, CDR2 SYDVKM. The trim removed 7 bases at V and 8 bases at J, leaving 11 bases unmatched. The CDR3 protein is CASTPAGEWDIQYF. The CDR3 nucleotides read TGTGCCAGCACTCCCGCGGGGGAGTGGGACATTCAGTACTTC.

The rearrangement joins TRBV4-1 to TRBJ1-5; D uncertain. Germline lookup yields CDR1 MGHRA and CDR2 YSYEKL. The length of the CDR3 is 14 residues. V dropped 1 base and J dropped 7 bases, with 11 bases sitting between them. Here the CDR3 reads CASSQARVTQPQHF. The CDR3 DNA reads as TGCGCCAGCAGCCAAGCGAGGGTGACGCAGCCCCAGCATTTT.

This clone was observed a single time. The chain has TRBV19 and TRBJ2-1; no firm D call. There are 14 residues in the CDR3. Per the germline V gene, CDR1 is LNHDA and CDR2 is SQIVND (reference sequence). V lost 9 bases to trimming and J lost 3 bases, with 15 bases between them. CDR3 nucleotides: TGTGCCAGCACAAGAGGAGCAAACTACAATGAGCAGTTCTTC. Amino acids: CASTRGANYNEQFF. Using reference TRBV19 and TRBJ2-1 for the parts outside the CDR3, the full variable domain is DGGITQSPKYLFRKEGQNVTLSCEQNLNHDAMYWYRQDPGQGLRLIYYSQIVNDFQKGDIAEGYSVSREKKESFPLTVTSAQKNPTAFYLCASTRGANYNEQFFGPGTRLTVL.

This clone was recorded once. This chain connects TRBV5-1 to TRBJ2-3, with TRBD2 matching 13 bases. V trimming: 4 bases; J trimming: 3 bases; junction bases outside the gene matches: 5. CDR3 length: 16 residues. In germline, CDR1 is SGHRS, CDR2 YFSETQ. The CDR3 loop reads CASSGGTSGETDTQYF. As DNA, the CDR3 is TGCGCCAGCAGCGGGGGGACTAGCGGGGAGACAGATACGCAGTATTTT.

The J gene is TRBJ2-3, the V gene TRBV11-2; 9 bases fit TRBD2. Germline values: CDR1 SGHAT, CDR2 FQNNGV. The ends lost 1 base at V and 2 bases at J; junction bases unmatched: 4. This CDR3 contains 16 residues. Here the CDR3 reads CASSLVAGEYTDTQYF. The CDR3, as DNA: TGTGCCAGCAGCTTAGTAGCGGGGGAGTACACAGATACGCAGTATTTT.

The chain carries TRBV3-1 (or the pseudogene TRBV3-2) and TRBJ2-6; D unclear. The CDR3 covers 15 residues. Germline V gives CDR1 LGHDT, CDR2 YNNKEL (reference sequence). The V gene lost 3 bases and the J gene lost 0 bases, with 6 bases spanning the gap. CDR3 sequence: CASSQSPSGANVLTF. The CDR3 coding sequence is TGTGCCAGCAGCCAGTCTCCCTCTGGGGCCAACGTCCTGACTTTC.

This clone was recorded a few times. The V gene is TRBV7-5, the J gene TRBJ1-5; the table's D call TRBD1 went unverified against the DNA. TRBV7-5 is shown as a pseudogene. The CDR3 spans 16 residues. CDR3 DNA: TGTGTCAGAAGCTTAGACAGGACCATCAGCAATCAGCCCCAGCATTTT. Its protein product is CVRSLDRTISNQPQHF.

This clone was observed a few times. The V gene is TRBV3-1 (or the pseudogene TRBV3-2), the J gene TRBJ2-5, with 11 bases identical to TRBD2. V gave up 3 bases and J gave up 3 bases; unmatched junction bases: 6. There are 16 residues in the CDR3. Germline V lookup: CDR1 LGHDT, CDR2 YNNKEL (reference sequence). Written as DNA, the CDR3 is TGTGCCAGCAGCCATCGACTAGCGGGGAGGGAAGAGACCCAGTACTTC. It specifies CASSHRLAGREETQYF.

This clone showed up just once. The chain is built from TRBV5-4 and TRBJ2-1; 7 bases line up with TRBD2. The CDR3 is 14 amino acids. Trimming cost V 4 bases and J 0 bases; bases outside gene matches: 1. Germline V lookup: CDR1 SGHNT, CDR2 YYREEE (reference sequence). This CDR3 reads CASSGGSSYNEQFF. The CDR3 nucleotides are TGTGCCAGCAGCGGCGGGAGCTCCTACAATGAGCAGTTCTTC.

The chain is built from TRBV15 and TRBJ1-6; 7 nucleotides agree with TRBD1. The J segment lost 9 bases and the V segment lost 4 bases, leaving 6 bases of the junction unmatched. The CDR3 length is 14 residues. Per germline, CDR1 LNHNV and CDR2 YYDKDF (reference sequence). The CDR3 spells CATSIDREVSPLHF. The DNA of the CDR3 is TGTGCCACCAGCATAGACAGGGAGGTTTCACCCCTCCACTTT.

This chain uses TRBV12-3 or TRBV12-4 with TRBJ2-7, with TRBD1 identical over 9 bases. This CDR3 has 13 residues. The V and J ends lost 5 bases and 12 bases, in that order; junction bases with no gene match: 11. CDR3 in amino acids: CASSGWGQGWRYF. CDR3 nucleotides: TGTGCCAGCAGTGGATGGGGACAGGGATGGCGGTACTTC.

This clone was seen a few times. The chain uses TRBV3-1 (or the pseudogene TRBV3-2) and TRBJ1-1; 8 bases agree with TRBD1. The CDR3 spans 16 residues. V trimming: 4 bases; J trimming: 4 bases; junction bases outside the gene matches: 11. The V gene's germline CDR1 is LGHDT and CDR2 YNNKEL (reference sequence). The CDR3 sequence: CASSPRDRPFGTEAFF. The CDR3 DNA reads TGTGCCAGCAGCCCGCGGGACAGGCCCTTTGGCACTGAAGCTTTCTTT.

The DNA of the CDR3 is TGTGCCAGCAGCTCGGGATTGAACACCGGGGAGCTGTTTTTT. This translates into CASSSGLNTGELFF. The chain combines TRBV5-4 with TRBJ2-2; the D gene is possibly TRBD2 (5 bases). CDR1 is SGHNT, CDR2 YYREEE, per germline (reference sequence). The ends were cut back, 3 bases at V and 1 base at J, with 7 bases in the middle. The CDR3 runs to 14 residues.

CDR3 DNA sequence: TGTGCCAGCAGTTATCTACAGGGTCTCTCTGGAAACACCATATATTTT. It translates to CASSYLQGLSGNTIYF. The chain combines TRBV6-6 with TRBJ1-3; maybe TRBD1 (6 bases). The V and J ends lost 3 bases and 0 bases respectively, with 12 bases between them. The germline V gene encodes CDR1 MNHNY and CDR2 SVGAGI (reference sequence). The CDR3 spans 16 residues.

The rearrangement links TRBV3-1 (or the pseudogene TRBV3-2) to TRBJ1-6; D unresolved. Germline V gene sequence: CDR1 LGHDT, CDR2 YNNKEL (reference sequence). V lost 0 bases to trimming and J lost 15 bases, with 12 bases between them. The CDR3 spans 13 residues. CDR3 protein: CASSQESVRDLHF. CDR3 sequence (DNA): TGTGCCAGCAGCCAAGAGTCGGTGCGGGACCTCCACTTT.

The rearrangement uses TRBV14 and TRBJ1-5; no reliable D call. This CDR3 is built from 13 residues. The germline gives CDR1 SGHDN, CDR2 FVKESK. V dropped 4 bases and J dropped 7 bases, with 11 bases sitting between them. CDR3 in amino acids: CASSLNGGQPQHF. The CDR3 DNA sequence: TGTGCCAGCAGCCTAAACGGAGGGCAGCCCCAGCATTTT. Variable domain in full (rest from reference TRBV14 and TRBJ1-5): EAGVTQFPSHSVIEKGQTVTLRCDPISGHDNLYWYRRVMGKEIKFLLHFVKESKQDESGMPNNRFLAERTGGTYSTLKVQPAELEDSGVYFCASSLNGGQPQHFGDGTRLSIL.

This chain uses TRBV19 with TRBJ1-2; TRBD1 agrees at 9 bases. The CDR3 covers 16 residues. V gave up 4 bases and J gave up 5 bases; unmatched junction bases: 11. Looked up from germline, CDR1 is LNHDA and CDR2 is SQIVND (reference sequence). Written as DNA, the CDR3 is TGTGCCAGTAGTACCCCGGGGACAGGGATCGGGTATGGCTACACCTTC. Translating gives CASSTPGTGIGYGYTF.

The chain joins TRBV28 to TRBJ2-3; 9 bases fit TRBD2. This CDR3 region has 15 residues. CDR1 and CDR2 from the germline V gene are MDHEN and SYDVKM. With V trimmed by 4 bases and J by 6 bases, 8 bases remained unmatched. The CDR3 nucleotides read TGTGCCAGCAGTTCTAGCGGGACCACAGGGGATACGCAGTATTTT. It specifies CASSSSGTTGDTQYF.

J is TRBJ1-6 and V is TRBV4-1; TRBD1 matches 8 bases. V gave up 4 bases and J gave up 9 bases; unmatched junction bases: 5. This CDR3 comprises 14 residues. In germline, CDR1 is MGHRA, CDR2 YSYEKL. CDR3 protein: CASSPGQGGSPLHF. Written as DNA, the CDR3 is TGCGCCAGCAGCCCCGGACAGGGTGGTTCACCCCTCCACTTT.

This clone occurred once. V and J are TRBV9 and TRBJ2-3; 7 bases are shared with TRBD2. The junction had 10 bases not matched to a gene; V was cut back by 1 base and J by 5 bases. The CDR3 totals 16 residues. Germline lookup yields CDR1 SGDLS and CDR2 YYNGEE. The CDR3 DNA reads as TGTGCCAGCAGCGTACCGGGAGGCGGGACGGGAGATACGCAGTATTTT. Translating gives CASSVPGGGTGDTQYF.

The CDR3 DNA follows: TGTGCCACCAGCAGAGCCAGGGGGTACTCTGGAAACACCATATATTTT. Translation: CATSRARGYSGNTIYF. The rearrangement joins TRBV15 to TRBJ1-3; the match to TRBD1 covers 7 bases. The V segment lost 1 base and the J segment 0 bases; nucleotides outside the gene matches: 3. Germline V gives CDR1 LNHNV, CDR2 YYDKDF (reference sequence). The CDR3 spans 16 residues. The whole variable domain, remainder taken from reference TRBV15 and TRBJ1-3, is DAMVIQNPRYQVTQFGKPVTLSCSQTLNHNVMYWYQQKSSQAPKLLFHYYDKDFNNEADTPDNFQSRRPNTSFCFLDIRSPGLGDTAMYLCATSRARGYSGNTIYFGEGSWLTVV.

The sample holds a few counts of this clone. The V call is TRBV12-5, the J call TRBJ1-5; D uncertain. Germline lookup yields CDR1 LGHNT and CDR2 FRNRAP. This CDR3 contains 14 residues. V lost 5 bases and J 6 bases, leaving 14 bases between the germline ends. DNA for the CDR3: TGTGCTAGTGGTGACCCCCATGCGGGTCAGCCCCAGCATTTT. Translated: CASGDPHAGQPQHF.

The CDR3 DNA is TGTGCCAGCAGCTTAGCGCGGGGCGGGGAAAGCTCCTACGAGCAGTACTTC. Its protein product is CASSLARGGESSYEQYF. The genes are TRBV7-9 and TRBJ2-7, with D maybe TRBD2 (6 bases). The CDR3 is made up of 17 amino acids. CDR1 is SEHNR and CDR2 is FQNEAQ in the germline V gene (reference sequence). Trimming cost V 0 bases and J 0 bases, with 15 bases left between them.

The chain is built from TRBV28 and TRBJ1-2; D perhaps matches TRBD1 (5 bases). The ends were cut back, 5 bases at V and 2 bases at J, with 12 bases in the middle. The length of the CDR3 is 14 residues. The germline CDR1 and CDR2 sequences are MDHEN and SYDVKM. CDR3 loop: CASSVPQANYGYTF. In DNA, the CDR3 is TGTGCCAGCAGTGTCCCACAGGCGAACTATGGCTACACCTTC.